This is a list of T cell receptor beta chains from one sample in a study of T-cell memory formation after mild COVID-19. TCRdb processed the 5' RACE reads anew with MiXCR; each CDR3 protein has one entry. The data show roughly 450,000 distinct CDR3 sequences, about 20% seen once. The sample comprised PBMCs or a T cell subset sorted from them (not recorded which). The receptor set was obtained from an adult woman who had mild COVID-19 (a few samples of this study predate the infection). Cell type and time point are not known. The conserved cysteine and the conserved F or W are not part of the CDR3 here. Part of the rows lack a size; the others show once, few, many or a class for expanded clones.

.,TRBV6-2/TRBV6-3,TRBJ2-1,ASSYLRTYNEQF
few,TRBV9,TRBJ1-2,ASSVGLDGYGYT
.,TRBV5-5,TRBJ1-2,ASSARQGRGGYT
.,TRBV21-1,TRBJ2-3,ASSNLRPEVADTQY
.,TRBV6-1,TRBJ2-5,ASSPGPGRGETQY
few,TRBV7-9,TRBJ2-3,ANQAGNTDTQY
few,TRBV6-5,TRBJ1-6,ASSYDAPDRGNSPLH
.,TRBV5-1,TRBJ2-7,ASSTGLAGGGQRTYEQY
.,TRBV25-1,TRBJ1-4,ASSVTGGEKLF
few,TRBV7-9,TRBJ2-3,ASSPRDRRGTDTQY
.,TRBV5-1,TRBJ2-2,ASTSAWGAGTGELF
.,TRBV11-2,TRBJ1-2,ASSHRGPMYGYT
.,TRBV24-1,TRBJ2-1,ATSDRGLAGGNEQF
few,TRBV29-1,TRBJ2-5,SVAPPQGAWETQY
.,TRBV19,TRBJ2-1,ASSKIRLAGVGEQF
few,TRBV3-1,TRBJ1-1,ASSPLWDRGPYTEAF
.,TRBV4-1,TRBJ2-7,ASSQGADSSYEQY
few,TRBV7-3,TRBJ1-2,ASSPSSFGPVYGYT
.,TRBV5-1,TRBJ1-1,ASSFYATPTGSTEAF
many,TRBV12-3/TRBV12-4,TRBJ2-3,ASSPQGLPTDTQY
.,TRBV2,TRBJ2-2,ASSRDRGANTGELF
.,TRBV30,TRBJ2-5,AWSAHSGGGSQY
.,TRBV7-9,TRBJ2-3,ASSAQPGPDTQY
few,TRBV7-9,TRBJ2-5,ASSSALQGGETQY
few,TRBV15,TRBJ2-1,ATSGRGDEQF
many,TRBV18,TRBJ2-1,ASSIRPASEQF
few,TRBV11-2,TRBJ2-5,ASSRDGAIGVETQY
few,TRBV4-3,TRBJ1-4,ASSQEQFNEKLF
few,TRBV2,TRBJ1-5,ASNREGNQPQH
.,TRBV7-9,TRBJ2-5,ASGHPQGIETQY
few,TRBV6-5,TRBJ1-1,ASSYSSGRSNTEAF
.,TRBV12-3/TRBV12-4,TRBJ2-3,ASSSFQGATSGDTQY
.,TRBV27,TRBJ1-5,ASSLSGTGRNQPQH
few,TRBV7-2,TRBJ1-1,ASSLVGGQGTEAF
few,TRBV7-9,TRBJ1-4,ASSFNPGDLIPTNEKLF
.,TRBV7-6,TRBJ2-5,ASSPLGGAGETQY
many,TRBV3-1,TRBJ1-2,ASSQGTGSNYGYT
.,TRBV14,TRBJ2-1,ASSRLLGRANEQF
.,TRBV4-1,TRBJ2-1,ASGTSGGAGNEQF
few,TRBV16,TRBJ1-1,ASSQNDGNTEAF
few,TRBV29-1,TRBJ2-1,SVWNRDNEQF
.,TRBV6-5,TRBJ2-3,ASSYGTSRTDTQY
many,TRBV6-5,TRBJ1-1,ASNLYGSNTEAF
.,TRBV18,TRBJ1-5,ASSPPSGTGVNQPQH
many,TRBV5-1,TRBJ2-1,ASSQLAGALRNEQF
many,TRBV18,TRBJ1-1,ASSPRQYTEAF
.,TRBV6-2/TRBV6-3,TRBJ2-5,ASSGLTQETQY
few,TRBV24-1,TRBJ1-5,ATGGADQPQH
.,TRBV6-1,TRBJ1-6,ASSDAGDSPLH
few,TRBV12-3/TRBV12-4,TRBJ2-5,ASSRGRGAAGETQY
many,TRBV12-3/TRBV12-4,TRBJ2-1,ASSTTGTGAVGQF
few,TRBV20-1,TRBJ2-3,SARALAGATDTQY
.,TRBV5-1,TRBJ2-4,ASSLRNQKGGNIQY
few,TRBV29-1,TRBJ2-2,SVAKGQGTGELF
.,TRBV11-2,TRBJ1-1,ASSFGEAGMNTEAF
few,TRBV29-1,TRBJ2-5,SVPRGSGRATETQY
.,TRBV6-1,TRBJ1-1,ASSEARGTVNTEAF
.,TRBV24-1,TRBJ2-6,ATSSGPGANVLT